These T cell receptor beta chains were read from a single sample in a study of T-cell memory formation after mild COVID-19. Each CDR3 protein gets one entry after TCRdb re-called the 5' RACE reads with MiXCR. The table includes about 560,000 distinct CDR3 sequences, less than 25% detected once. Material: PBMCs or a T cell subset sorted from them (not recorded which). The origin of the receptors is an adult woman who had mild COVID-19 (a few samples of this study predate the infection). Cell type and time point are not known. CDR3s include the opening cysteine and the closing phenylalanine or tryptophan. The order of the fields is J gene, V gene, clone size, D gene, CDR3 protein, CDR3 DNA. D genes are given only for firm matches. Rows give clone size only sometimes, using once, few, many, or a class for an expanded clone.

j_call: TRBJ1-1
v_call: TRBV18
clone_size: few
d_call: TRBD1
cdr3_aa: CASSPRTGGGYTEAFF
cdr3_nt: TGTGCCAGCTCACCCCGGACAGGGGGCGGATACACTGAAGCTTTCTTT

j_call: TRBJ2-5
v_call: TRBV5-4
clone_size: few
d_call: .
cdr3_aa: CASSSGMEETQYF
cdr3_nt: TGTGCCAGCAGCTCCGGGATGGAGGAGACCCAGTACTTC

j_call: TRBJ2-3
v_call: TRBV4-3
clone_size: few
d_call: TRBD2
cdr3_aa: CASSQRAGDDTQYF
cdr3_nt: TGCGCCAGCAGCCAGAGAGCGGGAGACGATACGCAGTATTTT

j_call: TRBJ1-2
v_call: TRBV15
clone_size: .
d_call: .
cdr3_aa: CATSRDPGLTYGYTF
cdr3_nt: TGTGCCACCAGCAGAGATCCAGGGCTCACCTATGGCTACACCTTC

j_call: TRBJ2-5
v_call: TRBV10-3
clone_size: .
d_call: .
cdr3_aa: CAISESPAPTQYF
cdr3_nt: TGTGCCATCAGTGAGTCTCCAGCGCCGACCCAGTACTTC

j_call: TRBJ1-1
v_call: TRBV5-1
clone_size: few
d_call: .
cdr3_aa: CASSLRGMETEAFF
cdr3_nt: TGCGCCAGCAGCTTGAGGGGCATGGAAACTGAAGCTTTCTTT

j_call: TRBJ2-3
v_call: TRBV7-2
clone_size: .
d_call: TRBD2
cdr3_aa: CASSVLAARTDTQYF
cdr3_nt: TGTGCCAGCAGCGTACTAGCGGCCCGCACAGATACGCAGTATTTT

j_call: TRBJ2-6
v_call: TRBV3-1
clone_size: .
d_call: TRBD1
cdr3_aa: CASSTGQGISGANVLTF
cdr3_nt: TGTGCCAGCAGCACCGGACAGGGAATATCTGGGGCCAACGTCCTGACTTTC

j_call: TRBJ1-1
v_call: TRBV14
clone_size: few
d_call: .
cdr3_aa: CASSQETPGAEAFF
cdr3_nt: TGTGCCAGCAGCCAAGAAACGCCCGGGGCTGAAGCTTTCTTT

j_call: TRBJ2-2
v_call: TRBV6-6
clone_size: .
d_call: .
cdr3_aa: CASIKTWGRVTGELFF
cdr3_nt: TGTGCCAGCATCAAAACGTGGGGTCGGGTCACCGGGGAGCTGTTTTTT

j_call: TRBJ2-7
v_call: TRBV2
clone_size: .
d_call: .
cdr3_aa: CATPGNDPLEQYF
cdr3_nt: TGTGCCACCCCGGGGAACGATCCGTTGGAGCAGTACTTC

j_call: TRBJ2-1
v_call: TRBV20-1
clone_size: .
d_call: TRBD1
cdr3_aa: CSASPTGTGSNEQFF
cdr3_nt: TGCAGTGCTAGCCCGACCGGGACAGGCTCCAATGAGCAGTTCTTC

j_call: TRBJ2-2
v_call: TRBV24-1
clone_size: .
d_call: TRBD2
cdr3_aa: CATSDPVGSGGPNTGELFF
cdr3_nt: TGTGCCACCAGTGACCCCGTCGGTAGCGGGGGGCCGAACACCGGGGAGCTGTTTTTT

j_call: TRBJ2-7
v_call: TRBV5-1
clone_size: .
d_call: TRBD1
cdr3_aa: CASSLDDRGYEQYF
cdr3_nt: TGCGCCAGCAGCTTGGACGACAGGGGCTACGAGCAGTACTTC

j_call: TRBJ1-1
v_call: TRBV7-9
clone_size: .
d_call: .
cdr3_aa: CASSLGRNGRGNTEAFF
cdr3_nt: TGTGCCAGCAGCTTAGGTCGAAACGGCAGGGGGAACACTGAAGCTTTCTTT

j_call: TRBJ2-1
v_call: TRBV5-5
clone_size: few
d_call: TRBD2
cdr3_aa: CASSSNSGGTYNEQFF
cdr3_nt: TGTGCCAGCAGCTCAAATAGCGGGGGGACCTACAATGAGCAGTTCTTC

j_call: TRBJ2-1
v_call: TRBV7-2
clone_size: few
d_call: TRBD2
cdr3_aa: CASSFRAGGPFDEQFF
cdr3_nt: TGTGCCAGCAGCTTTCGAGCGGGAGGGCCTTTCGATGAGCAGTTCTTC

j_call: TRBJ1-6
v_call: TRBV18
clone_size: few
d_call: .
cdr3_aa: CASSPRSGGSYNSPLHF
cdr3_nt: TGTGCCAGCTCACCACGGTCGGGTGGCTCCTATAATTCACCCCTCCACTTT

j_call: TRBJ2-2
v_call: TRBV19
clone_size: few
d_call: .
cdr3_aa: CASSIDVGVVGTGELFF
cdr3_nt: TGTGCCAGTAGTATAGATGTTGGGGTAGTGGGCACCGGGGAGCTGTTTTTT

j_call: TRBJ2-7
v_call: TRBV4-3
clone_size: .
d_call: .
cdr3_aa: CASSPPGRVHEQYF
cdr3_nt: TGCGCCAGCAGTCCACCGGGCCGCGTCCACGAGCAGTACTTC

j_call: TRBJ1-2
v_call: TRBV18
clone_size: few
d_call: .
cdr3_aa: CASSPLFGDGYTF
cdr3_nt: TGTGCCAGCTCACCGCTCTTCGGGGATGGCTACACCTTC

j_call: TRBJ2-2
v_call: TRBV18
clone_size: .
d_call: .
cdr3_aa: CASSSFRGDTGELFF
cdr3_nt: TGTGCCAGCTCATCATTCAGGGGAGACACCGGGGAGCTGTTTTTT

j_call: TRBJ2-7
v_call: TRBV7-2
clone_size: .
d_call: .
cdr3_aa: CASSLNGEQYF
cdr3_nt: TGTGCCAGCAGCTTAAACGGGGAGCAGTACTTC

j_call: TRBJ1-1
v_call: TRBV7-6
clone_size: few
d_call: TRBD1
cdr3_aa: CASSLGNRGTSTEAFF
cdr3_nt: TGTGCCAGCAGCTTGGGTAACAGGGGCACGAGCACTGAAGCTTTCTTT

j_call: TRBJ2-5
v_call: TRBV20-1
clone_size: .
d_call: .
cdr3_aa: CSASFGFQETQYF
cdr3_nt: TGCAGTGCTAGTTTTGGGTTTCAAGAGACCCAGTACTTC

j_call: TRBJ1-6
v_call: TRBV9
clone_size: few
d_call: .
cdr3_aa: CASSVAQGKSSYNSPLHF
cdr3_nt: TGTGCCAGCAGCGTAGCTCAGGGGAAGAGCTCCTATAATTCACCCCTCCACTTT

j_call: TRBJ2-1
v_call: TRBV7-9
clone_size: .
d_call: TRBD2
cdr3_aa: CASLGGTSSYNEQFF
cdr3_nt: TGTGCCAGCCTCGGGGGGACTAGCTCCTACAATGAGCAGTTCTTC

j_call: TRBJ2-1
v_call: TRBV5-1
clone_size: many
d_call: TRBD2
cdr3_aa: CASSLTSGIYNEQFF
cdr3_nt: TGCGCCAGCAGCTTGACTAGCGGCATCTACAATGAGCAGTTCTTC

j_call: TRBJ1-1
v_call: TRBV4-1
clone_size: .
d_call: .
cdr3_aa: CASSHGRLNTEAFF
cdr3_nt: TGCGCCAGCAGCCACGGACGGCTGAACACTGAAGCTTTCTTT

j_call: TRBJ2-7
v_call: TRBV13
clone_size: few
d_call: .
cdr3_aa: CASSPFGGGGGNEQYF
cdr3_nt: TGTGCCAGCAGCCCCTTCGGGGGTGGGGGTGGGAACGAGCAGTACTTC

j_call: TRBJ2-3
v_call: TRBV20-1
clone_size: few
d_call: .
cdr3_aa: CSARGITSTDTQYF
cdr3_nt: TGCAGTGCTAGGGGGATTACTAGCACAGATACGCAGTATTTT

j_call: TRBJ2-7
v_call: TRBV12-3/TRBV12-4
clone_size: few
d_call: TRBD2
cdr3_aa: CASSLQASGVYEQYF
cdr3_nt: TGTGCCAGCAGTTTACAAGCTAGCGGGGTGTACGAGCAGTACTTC

j_call: TRBJ2-7
v_call: TRBV6-5
clone_size: once
d_call: TRBD2
cdr3_aa: CASSYSSLVLAGEEQYF
cdr3_nt: TGTGCCAGCAGTTACTCGAGTTTGGTGCTAGCGGGAGAAGAGCAGTACTTC

j_call: TRBJ1-5
v_call: TRBV4-2
clone_size: few
d_call: .
cdr3_aa: CASSEERGQPQHF
cdr3_nt: TGTGCCAGCAGCGAAGAAAGGGGTCAGCCCCAGCATTTT

j_call: TRBJ1-2
v_call: TRBV20-1
clone_size: few
d_call: TRBD1
cdr3_aa: CSASSQGVGYGYTF
cdr3_nt: TGCAGTGCTAGTAGCCAGGGGGTAGGCTATGGCTACACCTTC

j_call: TRBJ2-2
v_call: TRBV5-1
clone_size: few
d_call: TRBD1
cdr3_aa: CASSLAGGVAGELFF
cdr3_nt: TGCGCCAGCAGCTTGGCAGGGGGCGTCGCCGGGGAGCTGTTTTTT

j_call: TRBJ2-1
v_call: TRBV9
clone_size: .
d_call: TRBD1
cdr3_aa: CASSDRGYGGYEQFF
cdr3_nt: TGTGCCAGCAGCGACAGGGGGTATGGTGGCTATGAGCAGTTCTTC

j_call: TRBJ1-2
v_call: TRBV29-1
clone_size: .
d_call: .
cdr3_aa: CSVEDRGRDYGYTF
cdr3_nt: TGCAGCGTTGAAGATCGTGGCAGAGACTATGGCTACACCTTC

j_call: TRBJ1-6
v_call: TRBV12-3/TRBV12-4
clone_size: few
d_call: .
cdr3_aa: CASSIAGGSPLHF
cdr3_nt: TGTGCCAGCAGTATTGCTGGGGGTTCACCCCTCCACTTT

j_call: TRBJ2-1
v_call: TRBV13
clone_size: .
d_call: TRBD2
cdr3_aa: CASSSGTSGRAYEQFF
cdr3_nt: TGTGCCAGCAGCAGTGGGACTAGCGGGAGAGCCTATGAGCAGTTCTTC

j_call: TRBJ2-1
v_call: TRBV24-1
clone_size: few
d_call: TRBD2
cdr3_aa: CAIGPTGGRAVNEQFF
cdr3_nt: TGTGCCATCGGGCCGACGGGCGGGAGGGCTGTGAATGAGCAGTTCTTC

j_call: TRBJ2-7
v_call: TRBV5-4
clone_size: .
d_call: TRBD2
cdr3_aa: CASSAGGRGFYEQYF
cdr3_nt: TGTGCCAGCAGCGCGGGGGGCCGGGGTTTCTACGAGCAGTACTTC

j_call: TRBJ1-2
v_call: TRBV7-9
clone_size: .
d_call: .
cdr3_aa: CASPLKLPSDYGYTF
cdr3_nt: TGTGCCAGCCCTTTAAAACTTCCCTCCGACTATGGCTACACCTTC

j_call: TRBJ2-5
v_call: TRBV7-7
clone_size: few
d_call: TRBD2
cdr3_aa: CASSTGLAGVETQYF
cdr3_nt: TGTGCTAGCAGCACCGGGCTAGCGGGAGTCGAGACCCAGTACTTC

j_call: TRBJ1-2
v_call: TRBV30
clone_size: few
d_call: .
cdr3_aa: CAWSVPVGGLYGYTF
cdr3_nt: TGTGCCTGGAGTGTTCCAGTAGGGGGGTTGTATGGCTACACCTTC

j_call: TRBJ2-7
v_call: TRBV4-2
clone_size: few
d_call: TRBD2
cdr3_aa: CASSQGLAGDYEQYF
cdr3_nt: TGTGCCAGCAGCCAAGGACTAGCGGGAGATTACGAGCAGTACTTC

j_call: TRBJ2-7
v_call: TRBV15
clone_size: few
d_call: TRBD1
cdr3_aa: CATSSEDRGDYEQYF
cdr3_nt: TGTGCCACCAGCAGTGAAGACAGGGGGGACTACGAGCAGTACTTC